These 21 T cell receptor beta chains were all obtained from the same sample, sequenced in a study of control samples from healthy donors and cancer patients (dated by TCRdb to the early 2020s). Library preparation employed the immunoSEQ multiplex PCR assay. Held by TCRdb, this immuneACCESS table contains in-frame sequences only and omits some clones. Under half of the omission traces to an unresolved V gene where checked; the cause of the rest is unknown. The sample table holds 65,000 to 95,000 clones, of which more than 75% were seen once. The ten largest clones capture over 15% of the sample. Specimen: blood. These receptors came from a man aged 50 or older in good health.

The chain recombines TRBV18 with TRBJ1-2; D unresolved. The CDR3 loop spans 13 amino acids. Germline V CDR1 and CDR2: KGHSH, LQKENI. The V end was cut by 3 bases, the J end by 4 bases, with 9 bases between. CDR3 nucleotides: TGTGCCAGCTCACCCGGCCCCTTCTATGGCTACACCTTC. Protein product: CASSPGPFYGYTF.

The chain is built from TRBV7-8 and TRBJ2-6, with D hard to call. The CDR3 loop spans 17 amino acids. V lost 1 base and J 6 bases, leaving 16 bases between the germline ends. Germline lookup yields CDR1 SGHVS and CDR2 FQNEAQ. Here the CDR3 reads CASSLGVYPLLANVLTF. In nucleotides, the CDR3 is TGTGCCAGCAGCTTAGGTGTTTACCCATTACTGGCCAACGTCCTGACTTTC.

The gene calls are TRBV20-1 and TRBJ2-7; no clear D gene. The V end was cut by 5 bases, the J end by 5 bases, with 10 bases between. This CDR3 is built from 11 residues. Germline CDR1 reads DFQATT; CDR2 reads SNEGSKA (reference sequence). CDR3 nucleotide sequence: TGCAGTGCTTGGTTATACCACGAGCAGTACTTC. This sequence encodes CSAWLYHEQYF.

This chain connects TRBV11-1 to TRBJ2-2, with D perhaps matching TRBD2 (6 bases). CDR1 and CDR2 from the germline V gene are SGHAT and FQDESV (reference sequence). The CDR3 extends over 15 amino acids. V lost 3 bases, J lost 0 bases, and 8 bases lay in between. In nucleotides, the CDR3 is TGTGCCAGCAGCTTTGGCGGGACGAACACCGGGGAGCTGTTTTTT. Protein sequence: CASSFGGTNTGELFF.

The chain has TRBV5-1 and TRBJ1-2; D is possibly TRBD1 (5 bases). V gave up 3 bases and J gave up 6 bases, with 15 bases separating them. Germline assignment: CDR1 SGHRS and CDR2 YFSETQ. The CDR3 runs 14 residues. This chain's CDR3 is CASSSVSGTDGYTF. The CDR3 coding sequence is TGCGCCAGCAGCTCCGTGTCAGGGACGGATGGCTACACCTTC. The whole variable domain, filled in from reference TRBV5-1 and TRBJ1-2, reads KAGVTQTPRYLIKTRGQQVTLSCSPISGHRSVSWYQQTPGQGLQFLFEYFSETQRNKGNFPGRFSGRQFSNSRSEMNVSTLELGDSALYLCASSSVSGTDGYTFGSGTRLTVV.

This chain connects TRBV5-6 to TRBJ2-7; 7 bases line up with TRBD1. The CDR3 is 15 amino acids. Trimming removed 0 bases from V and 0 bases from J; junction bases left unmatched: 3. Per the germline V gene, CDR1 is SGHDT and CDR2 is YYEEEE. CDR3 sequence: CASSLAGQASYEQYV. CDR3 in DNA: TGTGCCAGCAGCTTGGCCGGACAGGCCTCCTACGAGCAGTACGTC.

The genes are TRBV18 and TRBJ2-3; 15 nucleotides agree with TRBD2. CDR1 is KGHSH, CDR2 LQKENI, per germline. V lost 5 bases, J lost 0 bases, and 3 bases stayed unmatched. The CDR3 has 17 residues. The CDR3 DNA sequence: TGTGCCAGCTCATCAGGACTAGCGGGAGGGAGCACAGATACGCAGTATTTT. This gives the protein CASSSGLAGGSTDTQYF.

The chain is built from TRBV11-3 and TRBJ2-3; tentatively, D is TRBD1 (5 bases). Trimming shortened V by 5 bases and J by 0 bases, and 18 bases separated the two germline ends. Germline lookup yields CDR1 SGHNT and CDR2 YENEEA. The CDR3 is made up of 17 amino acids. CDR3 sequence (DNA): TGTGCCAGCAGCCAGGCAGGAGTTGGGGCTAGCACAGATACGCAGTATTTT. It codes for CASSQAGVGASTDTQYF.

The V and J genes are TRBV5-1 and TRBJ1-3; D gene unclear. The CDR3 covers 15 residues. The germline V gene has CDR1 SGHRS and CDR2 YFSETQ. V dropped 4 bases and J dropped 0 bases, with 11 bases sitting between them. The CDR3 bases are TGCGCCAGCAGCGAGGCCGGAAGCTCTGGAAACACCATATATTTT. This sequence encodes CASSEAGSSGNTIYF.

This chain connects TRBV5-8 to TRBJ1-1; D not resolved. Germline V gene lookup returns CDR1 SGHTS and CDR2 YDEGEE. Trimming cost V 0 bases and J 3 bases, with 12 bases left between them. CDR3 length equals 15 residues. The CDR3 loop is CASSLGQATDTEAFF. CDR3 coding DNA: TGTGCCAGCAGCTTGGGTCAGGCGACGGACACTGAAGCTTTCTTT.

This clone was recorded a few times. This chain links TRBV27 with TRBJ1-4; no firm D call. Between the trimmed V and J ends, which lost 8 bases and 0 bases, there was a span of 10 bases. This CDR3 has 14 amino acids. The germline V gene encodes CDR1 MNHEY and CDR2 SMNVEV (reference sequence). This CDR3 reads CASGRLATNEKLFF. CDR3 bases: TGTGCCAGCGGTCGGTTGGCAACTAATGAAAAACTGTTTTTT.

As DNA, the CDR3 is TGTGCCAGCAGCGTAGCACCCGGTAGCAATCAGCCCCAGCATTTT. This encodes CASSVAPGSNQPQHF. V is TRBV9 and J is TRBJ1-5, with D unclear. Germline V gene lookup returns CDR1 SGDLS and CDR2 YYNGEE. The CDR3 consists of 15 residues. V lost 0 bases and J lost 0, with 7 bases in between.

The chain uses TRBV6-5 and TRBJ1-6; no clear D. The CDR3 loop spans 14 amino acids. V was clipped by 6 bases and J by 11 bases, with 17 bases between them. Per germline, CDR1 MNHEY and CDR2 SVGAGI. CDR3 protein: CASSPGQERAPLHF. CDR3 DNA sequence: TGTGCCAGCAGCCCCGGGCAGGAGCGGGCACCCCTCCACTTT.

The V and J genes are TRBV5-1 and TRBJ2-2; 10 bases match TRBD1. This CDR3 is built from 15 residues. J lost 4 bases, V lost 4 bases, and 4 bases had no gene match. The germline gives CDR1 SGHRS, CDR2 YFSETQ. The CDR3 nucleotides are TGCGCCAGCAGCCAGGGACAGGGGATCACCGGGGAGCTGTTTTTT. Translated: CASSQGQGITGELFF.

The chain carries TRBV2 and TRBJ1-1, with 7 nucleotides matching TRBD1. The CDR3 is 14 amino acids. The trim removed 6 bases at V and 4 bases at J, leaving 8 bases unmatched. CDR1 is SNHLY and CDR2 is FYNNEI in the germline V gene. CDR3 DNA sequence: TGTGCCAGCAGCGAACAGGGGATGTTCACTGAAGCTTTCTTT. It is translated as CASSEQGMFTEAFF.

This clone was recorded only once. V usage is TRBV28 and J usage is TRBJ2-7; D may be TRBD2 (6 bases). Germline lookup yields CDR1 MDHEN and CDR2 SYDVKM. The CDR3 is 16 amino acids. Trimming shortened V by 8 bases and J by 0 bases, and 20 bases separated the two germline ends. CDR3 nucleotide sequence: TGTGCCAGCCCTCCCTCGGGAGAGGGGTACTCCTACGAGCAGTACGTC. This encodes CASPPSGEGYSYEQYV.

CDR3 coding DNA: TGTGCCAGCAGTCTCCGGGACCCGGCCTACAATGAGCAGTTCTTC. Translated: CASSLRDPAYNEQFF. This chain uses TRBV6-5 with TRBJ2-1; D may correspond to TRBD1 or TRBD2 (5 bases each). Germline V lookup: CDR1 MNHEY, CDR2 SVGAGI. The CDR3 sequence is 15 residues long. Trimming cost V 5 bases and J 2 bases, with 13 bases left between them.

The rearrangement uses TRBV4-3 and TRBJ2-1, with no clear D. With 0 bases removed from V and 6 bases from J, the gap between germline ends came to 6 bases. CDR1 LGHNA and CDR2 YSLEER come from the germline V gene. The CDR3 runs to 13 residues. CDR3 residues: CASSQDIRNEQFF. The CDR3 DNA sequence: TGCGCCAGCAGCCAAGATATCCGCAATGAGCAGTTCTTC.

This rearrangement joins TRBV7-9 to TRBJ2-2; 9 nucleotides match TRBD2. The ends lost 5 bases at V and 2 bases at J; junction bases unmatched: 6. The length of the CDR3 is 16 residues. Germline loops: CDR1 SEHNR, CDR2 FQNEAQ (reference sequence). The CDR3 DNA is TGTGCCAGCAGCGCCTGGACTAGCGAAAACACCGGGGAGCTGTTTTTT. Translated, it gives CASSAWTSENTGELFF.

The chain combines TRBV4-1 with TRBJ2-1; tentative D call: TRBD2 (5 bases). The CDR3 is 17 residues long. Germline loops: CDR1 MGHRA, CDR2 YSYEKL. V lost 0 bases to trimming and J lost 5 bases, with 17 bases between them. The CDR3 is CASSQDSRESLHNEQFF. Here the CDR3 DNA reads TGCGCCAGCAGCCAAGATAGTAGGGAGTCCCTCCACAATGAGCAGTTCTTC.

V usage is TRBV12-3 or TRBV12-4 and J usage is TRBJ1-1; D not resolved. The CDR3 is 13 amino acids. Trimming took off 2 bases at V and 7 bases at J, with 11 bases between the two ends. CDR3 in amino acids: CASSLKSGVEAFF. In DNA, the CDR3 is TGTGCCAGCAGTTTAAAGAGCGGTGTTGAAGCTTTCTTT.